What follows are 20 T cell receptor beta chains derived from one specimen sequenced in a study of Graves' ophthalmopathy and Graves' hyperthyroidism. From RNA, the CDR3 regions of TCR beta chains were amplified and sequenced. HTBI primers served in a first-round RT-PCR, which a second-round multiplex PCR followed. Each CDR3 protein gets one entry after TCRdb re-called the multiplex PCR reads with MiXCR. This sample yields 900,000 to 1,200,000 distinct CDR3 sequences, of which about two fifths are seen a single time; around 10% belongs to the top ten. What was sequenced was peripheral blood or thyroid tissue (not recorded which). These receptors were collected from an adult man with Graves' hyperthyroidism.

This clonotype was detected only once. One base away lies a much larger clone, so this may be a sequencing read error. This sequence joins TRBV9 and TRBJ2-7; unclear D gene. Near its end, the DNA agrees better with TRBJ2-1, so the J call may be wrong. The CDR3 has 13 amino acids. The germline V gene has CDR1 SGDLS and CDR2 YYNGEE. The CDR3 reads CASSVATQDEQFF. The DNA for the CDR3 is TGTGCCAGCAGCGTAGCTACTCAGGACGAGCAGTTCTTC.

This clonotype was observed many times. CDR3 protein: CASSFRGRSSYEQYF. CDR3 coding DNA: TGTGCCAGCAGCTTCAGGGGCCGTTCCTCCTACGAGCAGTACTTC. This chain uses TRBV5-5 with TRBJ2-7; a possible D gene is TRBD1 (6 bases). CDR1 and CDR2 (germline): SGHKS, YYEKEE (reference sequence). CDR3 length equals 15 residues. The V end lost 2 bases, the J end lost 0 bases, and 12 bases lay between the germline ends.

V usage is TRBV11-2 and J usage is TRBJ2-7; either TRBD1 or TRBD2 may fit D (5 bases each). V was trimmed by 3 bases and J by 2 bases, leaving 17 bases between them. This CDR3 is 16 amino acids long. In germline, CDR1 is SGHAT, CDR2 FQNNGV. In DNA form, the CDR3 reads TGTGCCAGCAGCTTCACCTCCCAGGGAGTCCCCTACGAGCAGTACTTC. Its translation is CASSFTSQGVPYEQYF.

This clonotype has a handful of counts. This sequence joins TRBV2 and TRBJ1-2; TRBD1 matches 7 bases. Germline lookup yields CDR1 SNHLY and CDR2 FYNNEI. CDR3 length equals 15 residues. The ends lost 5 bases at V and 8 bases at J; junction bases unmatched: 14. The CDR3 spells CASSRTLGQGQGYTF. The CDR3 nucleotides read TGTGCCAGCAGTCGGACACTGGGGCAGGGACAGGGCTACACCTTC.

V is TRBV7-9 and J is TRBJ1-2; D remains ambiguous. Germline loops: CDR1 SEHNR, CDR2 FQNEAQ (reference sequence). V gave up 1 base and J gave up 6 bases, with 9 bases separating them. The CDR3 consists of 13 residues. The CDR3 sequence is CASSLGHPDGYTF. The CDR3 coding sequence is TGTGCCAGCAGCTTAGGACATCCCGATGGCTACACCTTC. Variable domain in full (rest from reference TRBV7-9 and TRBJ1-2): DTGVSQNPRHKITKRGQNVTFRCDPISEHNRLYWYRQTLGQGPEFLTYFQNEAQLEKSRLLSDRFSAERPKGSFSTLEIQRTEQGDSAMYLCASSLGHPDGYTFGSGTRLTVV.

The table lists this clonotype with many counts. J is TRBJ2-7 and V is TRBV7-9, with D perhaps TRBD1 (5 bases). Between the trimmed V and J ends, which lost 2 bases and 3 bases, there was a span of 8 bases. CDR3 length: 13 amino acids. Germline V gene lookup returns CDR1 SEHNR and CDR2 FQNEAQ (reference sequence). The CDR3 DNA reads as TGTGCCAGCAGCTTAACACAGGACTACGAGCAGTACTTC. Translated: CASSLTQDYEQYF. The full variable domain, completed using reference TRBV7-9 and TRBJ2-7, is DTGVSQNPRHKITKRGQNVTFRCDPISEHNRLYWYRQTLGQGPEFLTYFQNEAQLEKSRLLSDRFSAERPKGSFSTLEIQRTEQGDSAMYLCASSLTQDYEQYFGPGTRLTVT.

The chain links TRBV4-3 to TRBJ2-6; tentative D call: TRBD1 (6 bases). V was trimmed by 2 bases and J by 0 bases, leaving 20 bases between them. Per germline, CDR1 LGHNA and CDR2 YSLEER. This CDR3 spans 20 amino acids. CDR3 region: CASSQRPKMDSSSGANVLTF. The CDR3 nucleotides read TGCGCCAGCAGCCAACGTCCGAAGATGGACAGCTCCTCTGGGGCCAACGTCCTGACTTTC.

Turning to this clonotype: A much larger clone sits a single nucleotide away, making a read error possible. The chain combines TRBV5-1 with TRBJ2-7; possibly TRBD1 or TRBD2 for D (5 bases each). The germline CDR1 and CDR2 sequences are SGHRS and YFSETQ. The CDR3 runs 15 residues. CDR3 bases: TGCGCCGGCAGCATAACCGGGACGGTACTGGACGAGCAGTACTTC. Translating it yields CAGSITGTVLDEQYF.

Points on this clonotype: Its ends do not fully match the called genes, so a read error is possible. The chain is built from TRBV24-1 and TRBJ2-5, with TRBD2 matching over 7 bases. CDR3 length: 15 residues. From germline, CDR1 is KGHDR and CDR2 SFDVKD. The CDR3 region has the DNA TGTGCCACCAGTACCGGGGCTAGCGGACAAGAGGCCCAGTACTTC. This sequence encodes CATSTGASGQEAQYF.

J is TRBJ1-6 and V is TRBV25-1; D uncertain. Germline CDR1 MGHDK, CDR2 SYGVNS. The CDR3 is 15 residues long. V dropped 6 bases and J dropped 7 bases, with 16 bases sitting between them. In DNA, the CDR3 is TGTGCCAGCAGCCCCCGCGTAGGCCGGAATTCACCCCTCCACTTT. Translation: CASSPRVGRNSPLHF.

The sample holds many counts of this clonotype. This rearrangement joins TRBV11-2 to TRBJ1-1; 7 bases fit TRBD1. Germline-derived CDR1 and CDR2 are SGHAT and FQNNGV. The CDR3 has 10 amino acids. J was trimmed by 11 bases and V by 8 bases; bases with no gene match: 5. The CDR3 reads CASSGTVAFF. The CDR3 DNA sequence: TGTGCCAGCTCCGGGACAGTCGCTTTCTTT.

This clonotype turned up a few times. The chain uses TRBV6-6 and TRBJ2-6, with 7 bases matching TRBD2. J was trimmed by 4 bases and V by 0 bases; bases with no gene match: 3. Germline V lookup: CDR1 MNHNY, CDR2 SVGAGI (reference sequence). This CDR3 has 16 amino acids. The CDR3 DNA follows: TGTGCCAGCAGTTACTCCGGGAGGATGGGGGCCAACGTCCTGACTTTC. Its protein product is CASSYSGRMGANVLTF.

This clonotype was counted ten times or more. V gene TRBV20-1 combines with J gene TRBJ1-2; D not certain. V was pared by 5 bases and J by 1 base, with 23 bases between. The CDR3 is 17 residues long. Germline V gene lookup returns CDR1 DFQATT and CDR2 SNEGSKA (reference sequence). The chain's CDR3 is CSAAPTYDASLNYGYTF. CDR3 in DNA: TGCAGTGCTGCCCCGACATACGATGCTTCCCTTAACTATGGCTACACCTTC.

J is TRBJ1-1 and V is TRBV2; D is perhaps TRBD1 (6 bases). Between the trimmed V and J ends, which lost 5 bases and 3 bases, there was a span of 16 bases. CDR3 length: 15 residues. Germline CDR1 SNHLY, CDR2 FYNNEI. The CDR3 protein is CASSRDNGEHTEAFF. The CDR3 nucleotides read TGTGCCAGCAGTAGGGACAACGGGGAACACACTGAAGCTTTCTTT. Full variable domain (rest looked up from reference TRBV2 and TRBJ1-1): EPEVTQTPSHQVTQMGQEVILRCVPISNHLYFYWYRQILGQKVEFLVSFYNNEISEKSEIFDDQFSVERPDGSNFTLKIRSTKLEDSAMYFCASSRDNGEHTEAFFGQGTRLTVV.

This clonotype was observed many times. The DNA for the CDR3 is TGTGCCACCGGGGACAGCTTACTCACCGGGGAGCTGTTTTTT. This codes for CATGDSLLTGELFF. The V and J genes are TRBV2 and TRBJ2-2, with TRBD1 matching 7 bases. Germline V gene data show CDR1 as SNHLY and CDR2 as FYNNEI. The V segment lost 10 bases and the J segment 4 bases; nucleotides outside the gene matches: 9. CDR3 length: 14 amino acids.

The chain's CDR3 is CASSPGPLSNYGYTF. The DNA of the CDR3 is TGTGCCAGCTCACCCGGACCCCTTTCTAACTATGGCTACACCTTC. The rearrangement joins TRBV25-1 to TRBJ1-2; D unclear. CDR3 length: 15 residues. The germline V gene has CDR1 MGHDK and CDR2 SYGVNS. V lost 8 bases to trimming and J lost 0 bases, with 16 bases between them.

The chain joins TRBV10-3 to TRBJ1-2, with 9 bases aligning to TRBD1. CDR1 and CDR2 from the germline V gene are ENHRY and SYGVKD. This CDR3 comprises 14 residues. The CDR3 reads CTSQGGQGERGYTF. Written as DNA, the CDR3 is TGTACCTCGCAGGGGGGACAGGGTGAGCGAGGCTACACCTTC.

This clonotype appeared once. For the CDR3, the DNA is TGTGCCAGCAGTGGGACTAGCTGGGAAGAGACCCAGTACTTC. Encoded protein: CASSGTSWEETQYF. J is TRBJ2-5 and V is TRBV2; 8 bases fit TRBD2. Germline lookup yields CDR1 SNHLY and CDR2 FYNNEI. J was trimmed by 3 bases and V by 4 bases; bases with no gene match: 4. The CDR3 has 14 amino acids.

The chain couples TRBV12-3 or TRBV12-4 to TRBJ1-1; D is perhaps TRBD1 (5 bases). The length of the CDR3 is 12 residues. V gave up 5 bases and J gave up 7 bases, with 11 bases separating them. CDR3 protein: CASSVWRGEAFF. The DNA of the CDR3 is TGTGCCAGCAGTGTTTGGAGGGGTGAAGCTTTCTTT.

Note on this clonotype: A single base separates this from a much larger clone, so it may be a read error. The chain links TRBV12-3 or TRBV12-4 to TRBJ2-7; no firm D call. This CDR3 has 14 residues. The CDR3 nucleotides are TGTGCCAGCGGTTTGGCGGCCGCCGCGGTTCAGCAGTACTTC. This sequence encodes CASGLAAAAVQQYF.